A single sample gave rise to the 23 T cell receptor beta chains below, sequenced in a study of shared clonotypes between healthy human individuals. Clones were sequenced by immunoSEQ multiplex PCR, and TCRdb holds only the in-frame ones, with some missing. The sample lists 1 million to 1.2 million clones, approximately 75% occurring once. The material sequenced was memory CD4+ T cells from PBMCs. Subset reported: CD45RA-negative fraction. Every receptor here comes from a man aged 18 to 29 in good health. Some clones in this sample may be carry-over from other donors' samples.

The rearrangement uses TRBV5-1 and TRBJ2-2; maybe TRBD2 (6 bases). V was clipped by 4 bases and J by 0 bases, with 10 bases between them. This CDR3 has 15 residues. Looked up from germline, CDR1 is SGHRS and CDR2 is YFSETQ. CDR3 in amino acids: CASSKGLANTGELFF. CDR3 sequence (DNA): TGCGCCAGCAGCAAGGGACTCGCGAACACCGGGGAGCTGTTTTTT.

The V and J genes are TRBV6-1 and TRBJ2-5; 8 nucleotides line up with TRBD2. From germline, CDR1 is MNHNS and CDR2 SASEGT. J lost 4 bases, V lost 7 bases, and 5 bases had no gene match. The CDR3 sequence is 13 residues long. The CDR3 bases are TGTGCCAGCATTGTCCGGGGGGGAGAGACCCAGTACTTC. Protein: CASIVRGGETQYF.

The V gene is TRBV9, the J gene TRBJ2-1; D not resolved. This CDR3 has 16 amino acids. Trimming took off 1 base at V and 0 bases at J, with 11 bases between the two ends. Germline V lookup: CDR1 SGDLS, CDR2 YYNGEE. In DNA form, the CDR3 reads TGTGCCAGCAGCGTAACCGTGGTAGACTCCTACAATGAGCAGTTCTTC. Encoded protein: CASSVTVVDSYNEQFF. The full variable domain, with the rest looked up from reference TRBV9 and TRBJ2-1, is DSGVTQTPKHLITATGQRVTLRCSPRSGDLSVYWYQQSLDQGLQFLIQYYNGEERAKGNILERFSAQQFPDLHSELNLSSLELGDSALYFCASSVTVVDSYNEQFFGPGTRLTVL.

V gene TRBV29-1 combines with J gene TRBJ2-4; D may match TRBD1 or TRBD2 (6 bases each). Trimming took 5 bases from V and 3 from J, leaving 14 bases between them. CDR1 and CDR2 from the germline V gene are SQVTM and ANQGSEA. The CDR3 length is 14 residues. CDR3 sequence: CSVQSRGGKNIQYF. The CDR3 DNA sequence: TGCAGCGTTCAGAGCAGGGGAGGCAAAAACATTCAGTACTTC. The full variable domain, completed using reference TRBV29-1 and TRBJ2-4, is SAVISQKPSRDICQRGTSLTIQCQVDSQVTMMFWYRQQPGQSLTLIATANQGSEATYESGFVIDKFPISRPNLTFSTLTVSNMSPEDSSIYLCSVQSRGGKNIQYFGAGTRLSVL.

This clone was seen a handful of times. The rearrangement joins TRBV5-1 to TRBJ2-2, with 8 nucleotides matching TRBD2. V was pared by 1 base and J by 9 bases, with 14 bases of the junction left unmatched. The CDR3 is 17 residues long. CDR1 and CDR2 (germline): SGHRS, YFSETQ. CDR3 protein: CASSLTGTSYDYRELFF. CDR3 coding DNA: TGCGCCAGCAGCTTGACCGGGACTAGTTACGATTACCGGGAGCTGTTTTTT.

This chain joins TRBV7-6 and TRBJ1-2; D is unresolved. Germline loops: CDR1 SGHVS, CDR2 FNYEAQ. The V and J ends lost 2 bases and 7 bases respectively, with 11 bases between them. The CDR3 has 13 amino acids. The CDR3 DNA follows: TGTGCCAGCAGCTTAAGCGCGGGATTTGGCTACACCTTC. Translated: CASSLSAGFGYTF.

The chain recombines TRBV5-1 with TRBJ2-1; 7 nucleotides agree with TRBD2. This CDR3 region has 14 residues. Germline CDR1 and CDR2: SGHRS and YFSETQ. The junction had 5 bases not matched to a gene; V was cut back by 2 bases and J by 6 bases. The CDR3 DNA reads TGCGCCAGCAGCTTACTGGCTAGCGGCAATGAGCAGTTCTTC. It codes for CASSLLASGNEQFF.

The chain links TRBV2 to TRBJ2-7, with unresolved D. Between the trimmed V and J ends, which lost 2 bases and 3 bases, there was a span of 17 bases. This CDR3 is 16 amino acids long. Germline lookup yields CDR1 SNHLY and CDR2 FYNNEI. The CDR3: CASSELPRGIGYEQYF. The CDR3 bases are TGTGCCAGCAGTGAACTTCCGCGTGGGATAGGCTACGAGCAGTACTTC.

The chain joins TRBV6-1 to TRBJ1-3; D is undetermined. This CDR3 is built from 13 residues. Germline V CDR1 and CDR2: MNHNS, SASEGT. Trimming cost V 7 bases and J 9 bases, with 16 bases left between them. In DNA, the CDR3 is TGTGCCAGCAAAGCCCCAGGATCTGGCACCATATATTTT. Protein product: CASKAPGSGTIYF.

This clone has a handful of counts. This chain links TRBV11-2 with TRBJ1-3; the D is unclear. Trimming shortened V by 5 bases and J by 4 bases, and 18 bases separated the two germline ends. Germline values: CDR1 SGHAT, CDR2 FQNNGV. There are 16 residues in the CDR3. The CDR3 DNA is TGTGCCAGCAGCGCCCTCCCGGGGAGGGTGGGAAACACCATATATTTT. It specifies CASSALPGRVGNTIYF. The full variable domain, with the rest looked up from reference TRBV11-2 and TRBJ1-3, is EAGVAQSPRYKIIEKRQSVAFWCNPISGHATLYWYQQILGQGPKLLIQFQNNGVVDDSQLPKDRFSAERLKGVDSTLKIQPAKLEDSAVYLCASSALPGRVGNTIYFGEGSWLTVV.

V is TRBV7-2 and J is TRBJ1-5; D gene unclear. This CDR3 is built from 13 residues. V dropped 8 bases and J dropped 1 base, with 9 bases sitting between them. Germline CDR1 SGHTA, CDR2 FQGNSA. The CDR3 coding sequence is TGTGCCAGCGGGGTGGGCAGCAATCAGCCCCAGCATTTT. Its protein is CASGVGSNQPQHF.

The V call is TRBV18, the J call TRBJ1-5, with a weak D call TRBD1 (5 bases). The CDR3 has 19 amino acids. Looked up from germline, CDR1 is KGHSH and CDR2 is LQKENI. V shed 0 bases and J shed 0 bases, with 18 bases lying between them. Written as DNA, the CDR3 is TGTGCCAGCTCACCACCGGTTGTTCCGGGACCCTATAGCAATCAGCCCCAGCATTTT. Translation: CASSPPVVPGPYSNQPQHF.

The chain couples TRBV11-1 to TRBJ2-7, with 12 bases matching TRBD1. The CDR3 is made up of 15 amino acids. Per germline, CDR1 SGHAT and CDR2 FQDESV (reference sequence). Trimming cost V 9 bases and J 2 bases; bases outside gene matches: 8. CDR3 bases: TGTGCCAGTAAGCCCGGGGACAGGGGGCCCTACGAGCAGTACTTC. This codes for CASKPGDRGPYEQYF. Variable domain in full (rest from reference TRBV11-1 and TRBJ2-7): EAEVAQSPRYKITEKSQAVAFWCDPISGHATLYWYRQILGQGPELLVQFQDESVVDDSQLPKDRFSAERLKGVDSTLKIQPAELGDSAMYLCASKPGDRGPYEQYFGPGTRLTVT.

The CDR3 is CASSQSFLEVPYEQYF. The DNA of the CDR3 is TGCGCCAGCAGCCAATCTTTTCTTGAGGTTCCCTACGAGCAGTACTTC. The chain employs TRBV4-3 and TRBJ2-5; the D is unclear. The end of the DNA fits TRBJ2-7 better, so the J call may be wrong. CDR3 length equals 16 residues. Germline V gives CDR1 LGHNA, CDR2 YSLEER.

The CDR3 is CASSKGGYRGPGYTF. The CDR3 nucleotides read TGTGCCAGCAGCAAAGGAGGGTACAGGGGGCCTGGCTACACCTTC. The chain has TRBV21-1 and TRBJ1-2; TRBD1 is the table's D call, not checked against the DNA. TRBV21-1 counts as a pseudogene. The CDR3 extends over 15 amino acids.

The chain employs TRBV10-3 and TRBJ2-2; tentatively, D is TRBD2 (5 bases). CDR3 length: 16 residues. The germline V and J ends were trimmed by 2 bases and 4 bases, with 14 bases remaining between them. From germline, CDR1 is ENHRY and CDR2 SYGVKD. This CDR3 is CAISERLAASTGELFF. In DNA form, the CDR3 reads TGTGCCATCAGTGAGAGGCTAGCTGCCTCCACCGGGGAGCTGTTTTTT.

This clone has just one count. CDR3 region: CASSPRQPAEAFF. In DNA form, the CDR3 reads TGTGCCAGCTCACCCCGACAGCCAGCTGAAGCTTTCTTT. The chain carries TRBV18 and TRBJ1-1; D is perhaps TRBD1 (5 bases). V gave up 3 bases and J gave up 6 bases, with 11 bases separating them. The CDR3 consists of 13 residues. CDR1 and CDR2 (germline): KGHSH, LQKENI.

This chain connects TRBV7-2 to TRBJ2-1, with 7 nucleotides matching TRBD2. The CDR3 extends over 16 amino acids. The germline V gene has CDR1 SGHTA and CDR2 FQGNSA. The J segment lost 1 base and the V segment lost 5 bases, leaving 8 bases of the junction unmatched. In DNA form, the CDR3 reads TGTGCCAGCAGCAAAGGGGCGGGAGCGTCCTACAATGAGCAGTTCTTC. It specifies CASSKGAGASYNEQFF.

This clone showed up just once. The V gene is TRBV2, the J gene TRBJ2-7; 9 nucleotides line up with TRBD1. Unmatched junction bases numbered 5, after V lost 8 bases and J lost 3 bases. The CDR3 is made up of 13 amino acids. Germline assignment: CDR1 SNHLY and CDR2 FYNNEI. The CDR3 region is CASWGQGVYEQYF. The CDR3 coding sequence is TGTGCCAGCTGGGGACAGGGAGTCTACGAGCAGTACTTC.

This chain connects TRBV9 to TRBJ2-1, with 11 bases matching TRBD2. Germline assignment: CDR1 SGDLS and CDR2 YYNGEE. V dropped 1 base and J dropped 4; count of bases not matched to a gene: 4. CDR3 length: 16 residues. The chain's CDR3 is CASSVTSGSWYNEQFF. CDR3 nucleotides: TGTGCCAGCAGCGTAACTAGCGGGAGTTGGTACAATGAGCAGTTCTTC.

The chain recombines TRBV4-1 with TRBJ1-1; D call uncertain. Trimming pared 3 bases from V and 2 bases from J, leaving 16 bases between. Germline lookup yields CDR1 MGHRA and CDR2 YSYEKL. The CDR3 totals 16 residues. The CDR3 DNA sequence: TGCGCCAGCAGCCAGAAATTCCTAGGCCTTAACACTGAAGCTTTCTTT. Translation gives CASSQKFLGLNTEAFF.

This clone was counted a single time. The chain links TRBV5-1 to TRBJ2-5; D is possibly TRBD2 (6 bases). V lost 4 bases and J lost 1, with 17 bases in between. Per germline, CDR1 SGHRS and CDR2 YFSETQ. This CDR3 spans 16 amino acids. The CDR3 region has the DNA TGCGCCAGCAGCCCGATGACGGGCGGGGTCCAAGAGACCCAGTACTTC. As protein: CASSPMTGGVQETQYF.

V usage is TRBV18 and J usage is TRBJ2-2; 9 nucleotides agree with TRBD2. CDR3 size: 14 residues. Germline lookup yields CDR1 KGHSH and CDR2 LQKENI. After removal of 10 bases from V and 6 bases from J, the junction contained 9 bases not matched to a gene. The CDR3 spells CATYSGSRAGELFF. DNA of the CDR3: TGTGCCACCTATAGCGGGAGTCGGGCCGGGGAGCTGTTTTTT.